The 17 T cell receptor beta chains in this list originate from one sample, sequenced in a study of blood T cell repertoires in COVID-19 (dated by TCRdb to the early 2020s). Receptor amplification or capture employed the immunoSEQ multiplex PCR assay. Drawn from immuneACCESS, this table holds only the in-frame rearrangements with V and J called that TCRdb kept. Clones are partly lost; checked studies trace under half to an unresolved V gene and leave the rest unexplained. Within this sample are 35,000 to 55,000 clones, with 70% to 85% of them counted one time only. More than 10% of the sample is held by the ten biggest clonotypes. Input material: peripheral blood. The receptors here all came from a human donor in a cohort sampled during active COVID-19.

This clone was recorded once. V is TRBV13 and J is TRBJ2-1; 7 bases fit TRBD2. There are 13 residues in the CDR3. V lost 5 bases and J lost 10; bases outside the gene matches: 8. CDR1 and CDR2 (germline): PRHDT, FYEKMQ (reference sequence). In nucleotides, the CDR3 is TGTGCCAGCAGCCCCCGAGGACTAGGCGAGCAGTTCTTC. Translation gives CASSPRGLGEQFF.

For this clone: Other nucleotide sequences in the sample specify the same CDR3. The chain joins TRBV6-6 to TRBJ1-1; D unresolved. Trimming took off 0 bases at V and 0 bases at J, with 5 bases between the two ends. CDR3 length: 14 residues. CDR1 is MNHNY, CDR2 SVGAGI, per germline (reference sequence). CDR3 residues: CASSYSEMNTEAFF. CDR3 sequence (DNA): TGTGCCAGCAGTTACTCTGAGATGAACACTGAAGCTTTCTTT.

The gene calls are TRBV9 and TRBJ2-3, with 7 nucleotides matching TRBD2. The CDR3 runs 16 residues. V was clipped by 0 bases and J by 2 bases; unmatched bases: 6. Germline V gene lookup returns CDR1 SGDLS and CDR2 YYNGEE. The CDR3 reads CASSVGASGLTDTQYF. Written as DNA, the CDR3 is TGTGCCAGCAGCGTAGGGGCTAGCGGACTCACAGATACGCAGTATTTT.

This clone was detected only once. The chain uses TRBV5-1 and TRBJ2-7; 8 bases agree with TRBD1. J was trimmed by 6 bases and V by 0 bases; bases with no gene match: 8. The CDR3 has 15 residues. Per the germline V gene, CDR1 is SGHRS and CDR2 is YFSETQ. The CDR3 region has the DNA TGCGCCAGCAGCTTGGCCCCAGGACAGGGCTCCGAGCAGTACTTC. It encodes CASSLAPGQGSEQYF.

V usage is TRBV10-3 and J usage is TRBJ2-2; 8 bases align to TRBD1. V gave up 6 bases and J gave up 7 bases; unmatched junction bases: 4. The CDR3 has 13 amino acids. Per the germline V gene, CDR1 is ENHRY and CDR2 is SYGVKD. This CDR3 is CAISRGLDGELFF. DNA of the CDR3: TGTGCCATCAGCAGGGGGCTGGACGGGGAGCTGTTTTTT.

V is TRBV4-3 and J is TRBJ2-5; D is unresolved. V gave up 5 bases and J gave up 3 bases, with 10 bases separating them. CDR1 is LGHNA, CDR2 YSLEER, per germline. CDR3 length: 13 residues. For the CDR3, the DNA is TGCGCCAGCAGCTCATACACCGAAGAGACCCAGTACTTC. It encodes CASSSYTEETQYF.

This chain joins TRBV19 and TRBJ2-7, with 7 bases fitting TRBD1. Germline loops: CDR1 LNHDA, CDR2 SQIVND (reference sequence). This CDR3 has 15 amino acids. Losses at the gene ends were 5 bases for V and 6 bases for J; bases not matched to a gene: 13. The CDR3 nucleotides are TGTGCCAGTAGTGCCGGACAGGTGGGTATCGGCGAGCAGTACTTC. It is translated as CASSAGQVGIGEQYF.

The genes are TRBV11-1 and TRBJ2-7; D unclear. The germline gives CDR1 SGHAT, CDR2 FQDESV (reference sequence). This CDR3 spans 12 amino acids. V was shortened by 4 bases and J by 0 bases, with 4 bases between the two germline ends. In DNA, the CDR3 is TGTGCCAGCAGCTGGAGCTCCTACGAGCAGTACTTC. This encodes CASSWSSYEQYF.

This clone was counted once. The rearrangement links TRBV14 to TRBJ2-7; no clear D gene. The germline V gene has CDR1 SGHDN and CDR2 FVKESK. CDR3 size: 14 residues. Trimming took 5 bases from V and 0 from J, leaving 11 bases between them. The CDR3 here is CASSRPGVSYEQYF. CDR3 in DNA: TGTGCCAGCAGCAGACCAGGCGTCTCCTACGAGCAGTACTTC.

The J gene is TRBJ2-2, the V gene TRBV28; 8 nucleotides align to TRBD1. V dropped 5 bases and J dropped 9; count of bases not matched to a gene: 5. Germline CDR1 and CDR2: MDHEN and SYDVKM. The CDR3 runs 13 residues. CDR3 in amino acids: CASSAQGDRELFF. The CDR3 DNA reads as TGTGCCAGCAGTGCACAGGGGGACCGGGAGCTGTTTTTT. Together with reference TRBV28 and TRBJ2-2, the CDR3 gives the full variable domain: DVKVTQSSRYLVKRTGEKVFLECVQDMDHENMFWYRQDPGLGLRLIYFSYDVKMKEKGDIPEGYSVSREKKERFSLILESASTNQTSMYLCASSAQGDRELFFGEGSRLTVL.

The gene calls are TRBV29-1 and TRBJ2-3; 10 bases are a match to TRBD2. CDR3 size: 15 residues. Germline V gene data show CDR1 as SQVTM and CDR2 as ANQGSEA. Trimming took 6 bases from V and 2 from J; bases not matched to a gene: 8. The CDR3 DNA reads as TGCAGCGTAGCGGGGGGGCCGACTGACACAGATACGCAGTATTTT. It yields the protein CSVAGGPTDTDTQYF.

The chain links TRBV19 to TRBJ2-7; D is possibly TRBD1 (5 bases). Trimming cost V 8 bases and J 4 bases, with 18 bases left between them. CDR1 and CDR2 (germline): LNHDA, SQIVND (reference sequence). The CDR3 covers 14 residues. CDR3 coding DNA: TGTGCCAGTCACCCCAGGGCGCAGGGATACGAGCAGTACTTC. Its translation: CASHPRAQGYEQYF.

The chain employs TRBV7-9 and TRBJ1-5; a weak D match, TRBD1 (6 bases). This CDR3 is built from 15 residues. V gave up 8 bases and J gave up 5 bases, with 19 bases separating them. CDR1 is SEHNR and CDR2 is FQNEAQ in the germline V gene (reference sequence). The CDR3 DNA sequence: TGTGCCAGCGCCTTTGGGCCAGGGGTGGATCAGCCCCAGCATTTT. This translates into CASAFGPGVDQPQHF.

The chain joins TRBV11-3 to TRBJ2-2, with 7 nucleotides matching TRBD1. This CDR3 is built from 14 residues. Germline V gives CDR1 SGHNT, CDR2 YENEEA. Losses at the gene ends were 6 bases for V and 1 base for J; bases not matched to a gene: 2. CDR3 sequence: CASSDRVNTGELFF. CDR3 sequence (DNA): TGTGCCAGCAGTGACAGGGTGAACACCGGGGAGCTGTTTTTT.

This clone was detected once. V usage is TRBV2 and J usage is TRBJ1-1; D unclear. The CDR3 extends over 14 amino acids. Trimming cost V 4 bases and J 4 bases, with 13 bases left between them. In germline, CDR1 is SNHLY, CDR2 FYNNEI. CDR3 sequence (DNA): TGTGCCAGCAGTGCCCGAGGACGGGGCACTGAAGCTTTCTTT. Translation gives CASSARGRGTEAFF.

This sequence joins TRBV7-9 and TRBJ2-1; no clear D. The germline V and J ends were trimmed by 6 bases and 10 bases, with 10 bases remaining between them. The CDR3 contains 11 residues. CDR1 and CDR2 from the germline V gene are SEHNR and FQNEAQ (reference sequence). CDR3 loop: CASREKTEQFF. The DNA of the CDR3 is TGTGCCAGCAGAGAGAAAACGGAGCAGTTCTTC.

The gene calls are TRBV7-3 and TRBJ2-1, with 11 bases fitting TRBD1. This CDR3 contains 14 residues. J gave up 10 bases and V 4 bases, and 6 bases lay outside the gene matches. Per the germline V gene, CDR1 is SGHTA and CDR2 is FQGTGA. CDR3 in amino acids: CASSSGTGGLEQFF. CDR3 coding DNA: TGTGCCAGCAGCTCAGGGACAGGGGGATTAGAGCAGTTCTTC.